The sample holds a few counts of the clone carrying this T cell receptor (beta chain). Its target is not known. With 1 base removed from V and 6 bases from J, the gap between germline ends came to 14 bases. CDR1 is SGHTA and CDR2 is FQGTGA in the germline V gene. This CDR3 has 15 amino acids. MiXCR was run by TCRdb on the reads, yielding one entry per CDR3 protein. The table lists around 740,000 distinct CDR3 sequences, under 40% of them singletons. This entry belongs to a study of T cell repertoires in cytomegalovirus infection. Study at large: Indications came from public TCR beta signatures; they pointed to CMV infection and to a matching HLA type. Study-level points and caveats: Pooled public TCR beta family frequency picked out CMV carriers with the relevant HLA. CMV-specific HLA-C-restricted TCR beta clonotypes dominated the ex vivo response.

The clonotype originates from a human donor in good health (CMV status not recorded). Some clones in this sample may be carry-over from other donors' samples. The sequenced material came from PBMCs. This sequence joins TRBV7-3 and TRBJ2-3; D is tentatively TRBD1 or TRBD2 (5 bases each). In nucleotides, the CDR3 is TGTGCCAGCAGCTTAAGTCGGGGCGCAGCTGATACGCAGTATTTT. Its translation: CASSLSRGAADTQYF.